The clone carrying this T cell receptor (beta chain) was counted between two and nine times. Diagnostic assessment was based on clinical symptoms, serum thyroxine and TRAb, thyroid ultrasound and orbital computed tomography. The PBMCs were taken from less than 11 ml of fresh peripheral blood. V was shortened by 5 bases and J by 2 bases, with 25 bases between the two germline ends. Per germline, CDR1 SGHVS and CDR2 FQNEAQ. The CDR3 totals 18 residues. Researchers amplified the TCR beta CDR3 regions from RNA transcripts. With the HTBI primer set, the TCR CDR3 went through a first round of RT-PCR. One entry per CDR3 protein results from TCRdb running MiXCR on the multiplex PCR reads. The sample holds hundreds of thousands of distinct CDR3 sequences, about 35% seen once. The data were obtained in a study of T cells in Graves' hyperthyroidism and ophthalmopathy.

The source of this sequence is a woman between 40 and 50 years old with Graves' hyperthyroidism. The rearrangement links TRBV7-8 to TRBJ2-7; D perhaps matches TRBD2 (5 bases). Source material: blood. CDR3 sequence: CASSHYGIPPLSTYEQYF. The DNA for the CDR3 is TGTGCCAGCAGCCACTACGGGATCCCCCCTCTGTCTACCTACGAGCAGTACTTC.